Listed here is a single TCR beta chain. Sequencing was performed with immunoSEQ multiplex PCR; in TCRdb, only in-frame clones are kept and a portion is missing. The sample holds about 480,000 clones; roughly 85% are singletons and the top ten take 9.5% to 15%. This CDR3 region has 11 residues. V was pared by 6 bases and J by 6 bases, with 12 bases between. Per germline, CDR1 DFQATT and CDR2 SNEGSKA (reference sequence). Sample treatment: about 20 received Ad26.COV2.S at low or high dose, single or two shots; 5 received placebo; per-sample allocation not given. The study sampled participants on day 63 after the first vaccine or placebo injection. These data belong to a study of Ad26.COV2.S vaccination and SARS-CoV-2 variants.

Specimen: peripheral blood, collected in a trial of Ad26.COV2.S vaccine versus placebo. The chain has TRBV20-1 and TRBJ2-7; D uncertain. The receptor was derived from a person between 18 and 60 years old who received the Ad26.COV2.S COVID-19 vaccine or a placebo. The CDR3 loop reads CSARKLGEQYF. DNA for the CDR3: TGCAGTGCCAGGAAGCTGGGCGAGCAGTACTTC.